One and the same sample provided the 25 T cell receptor beta chains below, sequenced in a study of cytomegalovirus exposure and HLA in healthy donors. Sequencing used immunoSEQ multiplex PCR; TCRdb keeps in-frame clones, though not all of them. The data show around 120,000 clones, about 90% seen once. The sample was PBMCs. The origin of the receptors is a woman younger than 35 in good health and CMV-seronegative.

The chain joins TRBV4-1 to TRBJ2-7, with TRBD1 matching 10 bases. With 1 base clipped from V and 3 bases from J, the junction kept 6 bases outside the gene matches. The CDR3 length is 16 residues. Germline CDR1 is MGHRA and CDR2 is YSYEKL. This CDR3 reads CASSQVYDRGLYEQYF. The CDR3 coding sequence is TGCGCCAGCAGCCAAGTTTACGACAGGGGGCTCTACGAGCAGTACTTC.

The chain joins TRBV27 to TRBJ2-7; tentative D call: TRBD1 (5 bases). This CDR3 comprises 14 residues. Looked up from germline, CDR1 is MNHEY and CDR2 is SMNVEV (reference sequence). The V and J ends lost 5 bases and 5 bases respectively, with 16 bases between them. CDR3 sequence (DNA): TGTGCCAGCAGTCCACTAACAGGTATCGACGAGCAGTACTTC. The encoded protein is CASSPLTGIDEQYF.

Here the CDR3 reads CASSATGAPPSPLHF. The CDR3 DNA reads as TGCGCCAGCAGCGCGACAGGGGCTCCTCCTTCACCCCTCCACTTT. The chain links TRBV5-1 to TRBJ1-6, with 8 bases that match TRBD1. CDR1 and CDR2 from the germline V gene are SGHRS and YFSETQ. CDR3 length: 15 amino acids. V was clipped by 4 bases and J by 9 bases; unmatched bases: 9.

This chain joins TRBV7-3 and TRBJ2-1; 14 nucleotides match TRBD2. Germline V lookup: CDR1 SGHTA, CDR2 FQGTGA. V gave up 5 bases and J gave up 7 bases; unmatched junction bases: 4. The CDR3 sequence is 15 residues long. Written as DNA, the CDR3 is TGTGCCAGCAGCCAACGACTAGCGGGGGGGAATGAGCAGTTCTTC. Protein: CASSQRLAGGNEQFF.

J is TRBJ2-1 and V is TRBV29-1; D is perhaps TRBD1 (6 bases). Germline CDR1 is SQVTM and CDR2 is ANQGSEA. This CDR3 has 13 residues. The ends were cut back, 4 bases at V and 0 bases at J, with 7 bases in the middle. CDR3 nucleotide sequence: TGCAGCGTTGGGACAGTCTCCTACAATGAGCAGTTCTTC. Encoded protein: CSVGTVSYNEQFF.

The gene calls are TRBV5-6 and TRBJ1-6; TRBD1 agrees at 7 bases. The germline V gene encodes CDR1 SGHDT and CDR2 YYEEEE. The CDR3 loop spans 16 amino acids. The junction had 5 bases not matched to a gene; V was cut back by 1 base and J by 4 bases. This CDR3 is CASSLTGEIYNSPLHF. DNA of the CDR3: TGTGCCAGCAGCTTGACAGGGGAAATTTATAATTCACCCCTCCACTTT.

The chain has TRBV9 and TRBJ1-2; TRBD1 is a possible D gene (5 bases). V dropped 5 bases and J dropped 8 bases, with 16 bases sitting between them. This CDR3 contains 13 residues. Germline V gives CDR1 SGDLS, CDR2 YYNGEE. This chain's CDR3 is CASSTGRTIGYTF. The CDR3 bases are TGTGCCAGCAGTACCGGCCGGACAATCGGCTACACCTTC. Complete variable domain (other parts from reference TRBV9 and TRBJ1-2): DSGVTQTPKHLITATGQRVTLRCSPRSGDLSVYWYQQSLDQGLQFLIQYYNGEERAKGNILERFSAQQFPDLHSELNLSSLELGDSALYFCASSTGRTIGYTFGSGTRLTVV.

The chain has TRBV28 and TRBJ2-4, with D perhaps matching TRBD2 (6 bases). The germline V gene has CDR1 MDHEN and CDR2 SYDVKM. The CDR3 is 15 amino acids. The V end lost 3 bases, the J end lost 5 bases, and 14 bases lay between the germline ends. The CDR3 coding sequence is TGTGCCAGCAGTTTCATGGGGACTGACCAAAACATTCAGTACTTC. This encodes CASSFMGTDQNIQYF.

The genes are TRBV11-2 and TRBJ2-3, with D perhaps TRBD2 (6 bases). V was trimmed by 5 bases and J by 5 bases, leaving 23 bases between them. Germline CDR1 reads SGHAT; CDR2 reads FQNNGV. This CDR3 has 17 amino acids. The CDR3, as DNA: TGTGCCAGCAGCCCCGGGACTTTTAACACATTGGGAGATACGCAGTATTTT. Its translation: CASSPGTFNTLGDTQYF.

J is TRBJ2-7 and V is TRBV7-9; 11 bases fit TRBD2. CDR3 length: 19 amino acids. J was trimmed by 4 bases and V by 5 bases; bases with no gene match: 19. The V gene's germline CDR1 is SEHNR and CDR2 FQNEAQ (reference sequence). CDR3 sequence reads: CASSGRDNIGTSGPYEQYF. The CDR3 DNA sequence: TGTGCCAGCAGCGGACGGGACAATATAGGGACTAGCGGCCCATACGAGCAGTACTTC.

CDR3 amino acids: CASSWAGGGTEAFF. The CDR3 DNA reads as TGTGCCAGCAGTTGGGCAGGGGGAGGCACTGAAGCTTTCTTT. This chain connects TRBV27 to TRBJ1-1, with 7 positions matching TRBD1. V shed 4 bases, J shed 4 bases, and the junction held 6 bases outside the gene matches. This CDR3 has 14 amino acids. From germline, CDR1 is MNHEY and CDR2 SMNVEV (reference sequence).

This clone was seen just once. The rearrangement joins TRBV14 to TRBJ1-2; 10 bases align to TRBD1. The CDR3 has 14 residues. V lost 4 bases to trimming and J lost 4 bases; unmatched junction nucleotides: 3. CDR1 is SGHDN, CDR2 FVKESK, per germline. CDR3 sequence (DNA): TGTGCCAGCAGCCCGGACAGGGGGGGCTATGGCTACACCTTC. This translates into CASSPDRGGYGYTF.

V and J are TRBV5-1 and TRBJ2-3, with 10 bases fitting TRBD1. CDR3 length: 15 residues. With V trimmed by 4 bases and J by 2 bases, 4 bases remained unmatched. Germline CDR1 is SGHRS and CDR2 is YFSETQ. CDR3 in amino acids: CASSPDRGDTDTQYF. The CDR3 nucleotides are TGCGCCAGCAGCCCGGACAGGGGGGACACAGATACGCAGTATTTT.

The chain couples TRBV5-6 to TRBJ2-7, with D possibly matching TRBD2 (6 bases). Germline CDR1 SGHDT, CDR2 YYEEEE. The CDR3 has 15 residues. Trimming pared 2 bases from V and 3 bases from J, leaving 15 bases between. CDR3 coding DNA: TGTGCCAGCAGCTTTGGAGACGGGCGGGGCTACGAGCAGTACTTC. The encoded protein is CASSFGDGRGYEQYF.

The rearrangement joins TRBV5-1 to TRBJ1-5; D gene ambiguous. Germline CDR1 and CDR2: SGHRS and YFSETQ. Trimming stripped 2 bases from V and 7 bases from J, with 16 bases between. The CDR3 contains 15 residues. The CDR3 region has the DNA TGCGCCAGCAGCTTATCCGGGGAGGATTGGCAGCCCCAGCATTTT. Protein: CASSLSGEDWQPQHF.

This chain connects TRBV6-5 to TRBJ1-2, with 8 bases lining up with TRBD1. Germline V gives CDR1 MNHEY, CDR2 SVGAGI. The CDR3 sequence is 14 residues long. V lost 5 bases to trimming and J lost 4 bases; unmatched junction nucleotides: 6. The CDR3 sequence: CASSHGTGSYGYTF. CDR3 DNA sequence: TGTGCCAGCAGTCACGGGACAGGATCCTATGGCTACACCTTC.

This chain links TRBV5-6 with TRBJ1-5; the D is unclear. Trimming cost V 4 bases and J 2 bases, with 13 bases left between them. Germline assignment: CDR1 SGHDT and CDR2 YYEEEE. This CDR3 has 15 residues. DNA for the CDR3: TGTGCCAGCAGCCTAGAGGGTAAGGGCAATCAGCCCCAGCATTTT. Its translation: CASSLEGKGNQPQHF.

The chain carries TRBV10-1 and TRBJ2-7, with TRBD1 matching 12 bases. The V gene end was trimmed by 6 bases and the J gene end by 6 bases; junction bases not matched to a gene: 9. This CDR3 has 15 amino acids. Germline V gene sequence: CDR1 WNHNN, CDR2 SYGVQD (reference sequence). The CDR3 DNA follows: TGCGCCAGCAGCGAGGGGGGGACAGGGGGCGGCGAGCAGTACTTC. Encoded protein: CASSEGGTGGGEQYF.

The V and J genes are TRBV11-2 and TRBJ2-1, with TRBD2 identical over 12 bases. J was trimmed by 7 bases and V by 1 base; bases with no gene match: 11. The CDR3 has 18 residues. The germline V gene encodes CDR1 SGHAT and CDR2 FQNNGV. CDR3 in DNA: TGTGCCAGCAGCTTAGTAGTTCTACTAGCGGGGGGTCGGAATGAGCAGTTCTTC. The encoded protein is CASSLVVLLAGGRNEQFF. The whole variable domain, filled in from reference TRBV11-2 and TRBJ2-1, reads EAGVAQSPRYKIIEKRQSVAFWCNPISGHATLYWYQQILGQGPKLLIQFQNNGVVDDSQLPKDRFSAERLKGVDSTLKIQPAKLEDSAVYLCASSLVVLLAGGRNEQFFGPGTRLTVL.

The chain has TRBV2 and TRBJ1-2; 10 bases agree with TRBD1. CDR3 size: 14 residues. The V gene's germline CDR1 is SNHLY and CDR2 FYNNEI. After removal of 3 bases from V and 7 bases from J, the junction contained 5 bases not matched to a gene. Written as DNA, the CDR3 is TGTGCCAGCAGTGAGGACAGGGGGAATTTTGGCTACACCTTC. This gives the protein CASSEDRGNFGYTF.

The V and J genes are TRBV19 and TRBJ1-2; weak D call: TRBD1 (5 bases). V lost 1 base to trimming and J lost 8 bases, with 11 bases between them. The CDR3 extends over 13 amino acids. CDR1 is LNHDA, CDR2 SQIVND, per germline (reference sequence). The chain's CDR3 is CASSIVGGIGYTF. CDR3 sequence (DNA): TGTGCCAGTAGTATAGTCGGGGGGATCGGCTACACCTTC.

Remarks on this clone: One end of the junction does not line up with germline, which may come from a read error. V usage is TRBV30 and J usage is TRBJ2-7; 7 nucleotides align to TRBD1. Germline values: CDR1 GTSNPN, CDR2 SVGIG (reference sequence). The length of the CDR3 is 13 residues. As DNA, the CDR3 is TGTGCCCGGAGTGTAAGGGACAGCTACGAGCAGTACTTC. Residues: CARSVRDSYEQYF.

This clone was seen more than once but under ten times. The V gene is TRBV5-1, the J gene TRBJ2-7, with 7 positions matching TRBD1. The CDR3 runs to 15 residues. Per the germline V gene, CDR1 is SGHRS and CDR2 is YFSETQ. The trim removed 0 bases at V and 2 bases at J, leaving 5 bases unmatched. The CDR3 DNA is TGCGCCAGCAGCTTGGAAGGGGGCTCGCCCTACGAGCAGTACTTC. Translation gives CASSLEGGSPYEQYF.

The chain uses TRBV6-5 and TRBJ2-5; possibly TRBD1 for D (6 bases). Germline-derived CDR1 and CDR2 are MNHEY and SVGAGI. The V and J ends lost 2 bases and 5 bases respectively, with 15 bases between them. The CDR3 has 15 amino acids. CDR3 region: CASSYQTDRFETQYF. The CDR3 DNA reads TGTGCCAGCAGTTACCAAACTGACAGGTTCGAGACCCAGTACTTC.

The chain carries TRBV7-3 and TRBJ2-1, with 14 bases aligning to TRBD2. J was trimmed by 3 bases and V by 0 bases; bases with no gene match: 4. CDR3 length: 18 amino acids. The germline gives CDR1 SGHTA, CDR2 FQGTGA. CDR3: CASSLTGTSGGRYNEQFF. The CDR3 nucleotides read TGTGCCAGCAGCTTAACCGGGACTAGCGGGGGCCGCTACAATGAGCAGTTCTTC.